This TCR beta chain was sequenced for a study of blood T cell repertoires in COVID-19. Germline loops: CDR1 SGHNT, CDR2 YENEEA. Trimming took 8 bases from V and 4 from J, leaving 14 bases between them. This CDR3 comprises 13 residues. Sequencing used immunoSEQ multiplex PCR; TCRdb keeps in-frame clones, though not all of them. Among roughly 250,000 clones listed, just under 85% were seen once. The TCR was taken from a woman aged 55 to 70 with active or convalescent COVID-19. Sequenced input: peripheral blood. The V call is TRBV11-3, the J call TRBJ1-1, with D perhaps matching TRBD1 (5 bases). The DNA for the CDR3 is TGTGCCAGCGGGGGACTGAAACTCACTGAAGCTTTCTTT. Translating it yields CASGGLKLTEAFF.